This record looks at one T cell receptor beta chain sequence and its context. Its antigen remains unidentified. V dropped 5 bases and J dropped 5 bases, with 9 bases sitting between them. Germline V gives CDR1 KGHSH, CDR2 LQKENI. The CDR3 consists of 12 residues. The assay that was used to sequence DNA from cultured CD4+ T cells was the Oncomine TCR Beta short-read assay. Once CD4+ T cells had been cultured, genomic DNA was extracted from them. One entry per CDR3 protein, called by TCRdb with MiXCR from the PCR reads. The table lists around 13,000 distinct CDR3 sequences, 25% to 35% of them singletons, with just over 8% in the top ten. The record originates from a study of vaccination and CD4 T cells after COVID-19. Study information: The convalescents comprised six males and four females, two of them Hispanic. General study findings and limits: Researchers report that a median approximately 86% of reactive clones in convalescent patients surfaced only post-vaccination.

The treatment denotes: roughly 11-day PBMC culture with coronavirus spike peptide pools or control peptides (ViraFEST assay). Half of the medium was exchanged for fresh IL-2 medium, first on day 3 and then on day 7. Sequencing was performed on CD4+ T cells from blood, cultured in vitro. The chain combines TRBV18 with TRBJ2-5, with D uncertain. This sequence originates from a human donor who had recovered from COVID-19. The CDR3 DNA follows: TGTGCCAGCTCAAGCGCATACGAGACCCAGTACTTC. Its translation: CASSSAYETQYF.